This T cell receptor (beta chain) was captured in a study of cytomegalovirus exposure and HLA in healthy donors. Points from the study as a whole: Using a false discovery rate of 0.05, a later analysis showed that approximately 16,000 TCR beta sequences were associated with HLA alleles. Sequencing had likely introduced a cluster of highly shared sequence variants as an artifact.

Unmatched junction bases numbered 5, after V lost 6 bases and J lost 6 bases. This CDR3 has 13 amino acids. Per the germline V gene, CDR1 is ENHRY and CDR2 is SYGVKD. The PCR contained 60 Vbeta and 13 Jbeta primers. Sequenced by immunoSEQ multiplex PCR; TCRdb stores in-frame clones only, minus some. The sample has over 85,000 clones; approximately 71% are singletons. As regards this clone: Its target is unknown.

Sequencing was performed on PBMCs. This sequence joins TRBV10-3 and TRBJ1-2; 9 nucleotides align to TRBD1. The sequence was collected from a male donor in good health and CMV-seropositive. This chain's CDR3 is CAIRQGAVDGYTF. The CDR3 DNA follows: TGTGCCATCAGACAGGGGGCTGTGGATGGCTACACCTTC.